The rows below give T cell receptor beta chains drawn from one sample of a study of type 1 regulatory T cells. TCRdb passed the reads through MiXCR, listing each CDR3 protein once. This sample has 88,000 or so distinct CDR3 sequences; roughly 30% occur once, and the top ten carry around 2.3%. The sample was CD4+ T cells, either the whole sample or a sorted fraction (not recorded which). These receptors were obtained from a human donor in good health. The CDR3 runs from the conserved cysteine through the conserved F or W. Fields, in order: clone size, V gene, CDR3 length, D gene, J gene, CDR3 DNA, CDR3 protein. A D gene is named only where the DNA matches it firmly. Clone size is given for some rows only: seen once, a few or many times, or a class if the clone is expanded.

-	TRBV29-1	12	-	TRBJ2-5	TGCAGCGTTGAAAGGGATCAAGAGACCCAGTACTTC	CSVERDQETQYF
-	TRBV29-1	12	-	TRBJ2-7	TGCAGCGTCCGGGAGAAATACTACGAGCAGTACTTC	CSVREKYYEQYF
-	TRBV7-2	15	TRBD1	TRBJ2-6	TGTGCCTTCCGGACAGGGGGGTCTGGGGCCAACGTCCTGACTTTC	CAFRTGGSGANVLTF
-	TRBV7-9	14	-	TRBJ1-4	TGTGCCAGCAGCTTTCGACAGAACGATGAAAAACTGTTTTTT	CASSFRQNDEKLFF
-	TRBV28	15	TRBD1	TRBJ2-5	TGTGCCAGCAGCCGGGTGGGGACAGCCCAAGAGACCCAGTACTTC	CASSRVGTAQETQYF
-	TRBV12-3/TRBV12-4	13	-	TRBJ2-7	TGTGCCAGCCGCGGGGACGGCCAATACGAGCAGTACTTC	CASRGDGQYEQYF
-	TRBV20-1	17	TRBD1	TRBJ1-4	TGCAGTGCTAGAAAATGGGACAGCAGTTCTTCTAATGAAAAACTGTTTTTT	CSARKWDSSSSNEKLFF
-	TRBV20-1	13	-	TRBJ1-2	TGCAGTGCTATAGACAGTTGGATAGGTGGCTACACCTTC	CSAIDSWIGGYTF
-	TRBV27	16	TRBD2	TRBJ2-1	TGTGCCAGCAGCCAAGGACTAGCGGGAGGGCCGGGGGTGCAGTTCTTC	CASSQGLAGGPGVQFF
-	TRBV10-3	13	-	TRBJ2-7	TGTGCCATCACAACGGGACGGGGCGGAGAGCAGTACTTC	CAITTGRGGEQYF
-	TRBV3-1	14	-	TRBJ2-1	TGTGCCAGCAGGCATTCGGGACTCAACAATGAGCAGTTCTTC	CASRHSGLNNEQFF
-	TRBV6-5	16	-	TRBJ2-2	TGTGCCAGCAGTAACTGGAGGCAAGCGAACACCGGGGAGCTGTTTTTT	CASSNWRQANTGELFF
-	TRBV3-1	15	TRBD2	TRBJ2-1	TGTGCCAGCAGTCCAAGCGGGATTGGGAGAAGTGAGCAGTTCTTC	CASSPSGIGRSEQFF
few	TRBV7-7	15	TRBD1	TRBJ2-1	TGTGCCAGCAGCTGGGGAGCAGGGGGACGCAATGAGCAGTTCTTC	CASSWGAGGRNEQFF